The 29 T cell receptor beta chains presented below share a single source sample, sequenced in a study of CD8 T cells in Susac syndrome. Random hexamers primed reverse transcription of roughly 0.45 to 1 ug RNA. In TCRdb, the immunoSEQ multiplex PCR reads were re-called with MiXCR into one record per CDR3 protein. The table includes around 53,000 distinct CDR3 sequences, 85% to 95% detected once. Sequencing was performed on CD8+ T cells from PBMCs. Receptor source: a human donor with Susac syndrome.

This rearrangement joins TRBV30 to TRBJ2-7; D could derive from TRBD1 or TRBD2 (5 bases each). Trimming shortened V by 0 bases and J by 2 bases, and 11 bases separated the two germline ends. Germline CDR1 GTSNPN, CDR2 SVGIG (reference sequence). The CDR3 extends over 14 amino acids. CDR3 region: CAWSVRDGPYEQYF. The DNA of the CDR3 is TGTGCCTGGAGTGTCAGGGACGGTCCCTACGAGCAGTACTTC.

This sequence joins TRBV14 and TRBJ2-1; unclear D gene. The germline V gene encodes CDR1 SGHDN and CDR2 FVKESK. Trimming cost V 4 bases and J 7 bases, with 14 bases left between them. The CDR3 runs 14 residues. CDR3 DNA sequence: TGTGCCAGCAGCCCCTTTGATCCCCTAAATGAGCAGTTCTTC. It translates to CASSPFDPLNEQFF.

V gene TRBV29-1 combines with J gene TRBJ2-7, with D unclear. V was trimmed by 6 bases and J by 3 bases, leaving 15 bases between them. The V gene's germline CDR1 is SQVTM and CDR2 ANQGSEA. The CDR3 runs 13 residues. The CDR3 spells CSVTSGEIYEQYF. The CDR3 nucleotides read TGCAGCGTCACCAGTGGGGAAATCTACGAGCAGTACTTC.

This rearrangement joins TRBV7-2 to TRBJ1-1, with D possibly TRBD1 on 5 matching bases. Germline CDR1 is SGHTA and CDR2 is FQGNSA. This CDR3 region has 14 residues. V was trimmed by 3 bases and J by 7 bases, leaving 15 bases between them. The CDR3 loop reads CASSFVGDFSEAFF. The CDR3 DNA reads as TGTGCCAGCAGCTTTGTGGGGGACTTCAGTGAAGCTTTCTTT.

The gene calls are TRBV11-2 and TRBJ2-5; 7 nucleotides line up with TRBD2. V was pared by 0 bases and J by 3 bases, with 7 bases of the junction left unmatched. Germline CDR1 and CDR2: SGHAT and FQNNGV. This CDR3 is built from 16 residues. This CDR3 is CASSLEPAGPEETQYF. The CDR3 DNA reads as TGTGCCAGCAGCTTAGAGCCAGCGGGGCCCGAAGAGACCCAGTACTTC.

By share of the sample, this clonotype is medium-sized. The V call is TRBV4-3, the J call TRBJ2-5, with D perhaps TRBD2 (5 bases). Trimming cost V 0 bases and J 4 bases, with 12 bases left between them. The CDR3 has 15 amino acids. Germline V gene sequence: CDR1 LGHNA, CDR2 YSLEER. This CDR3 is CASSQDLGDAETQYF. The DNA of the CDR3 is TGCGCCAGCAGCCAAGATCTCGGGGATGCAGAGACCCAGTACTTC.

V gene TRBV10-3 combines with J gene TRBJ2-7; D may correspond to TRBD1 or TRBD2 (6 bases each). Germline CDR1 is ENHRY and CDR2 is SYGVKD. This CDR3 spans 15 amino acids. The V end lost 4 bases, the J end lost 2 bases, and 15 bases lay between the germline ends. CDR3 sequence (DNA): TGTGCCATCAGTGGTACTAAGGGGGGAACCTACGAGCAGTACTTC. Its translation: CAISGTKGGTYEQYF.

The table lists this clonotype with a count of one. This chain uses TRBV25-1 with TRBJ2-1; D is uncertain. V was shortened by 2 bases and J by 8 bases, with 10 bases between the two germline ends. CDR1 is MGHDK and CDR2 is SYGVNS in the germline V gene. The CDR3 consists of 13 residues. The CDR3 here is CASSEPPPYEQFF. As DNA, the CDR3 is TGTGCCAGCAGTGAACCCCCCCCCTATGAGCAGTTCTTC.

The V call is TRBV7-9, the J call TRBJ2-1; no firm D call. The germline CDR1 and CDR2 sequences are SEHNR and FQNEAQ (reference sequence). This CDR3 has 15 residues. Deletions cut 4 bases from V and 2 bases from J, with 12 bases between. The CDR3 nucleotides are TGTGCCAGCAGCTCATCAAGCCGGCCCTACAATGAGCAGTTCTTC. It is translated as CASSSSSRPYNEQFF.

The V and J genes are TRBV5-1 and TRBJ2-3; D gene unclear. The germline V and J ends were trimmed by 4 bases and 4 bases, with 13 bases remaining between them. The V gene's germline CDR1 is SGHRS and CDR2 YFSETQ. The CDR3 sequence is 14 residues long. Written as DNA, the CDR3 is TGCGCCAGCAGCCCTGATCACTCCGCAGATACGCAGTATTTT. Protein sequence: CASSPDHSADTQYF.

CDR3 in DNA: TGTGCCTGGAGTGCGGGCAGCTTGAGCAATGAGCAGTTCTTC. It yields the protein CAWSAGSLSNEQFF. The chain uses TRBV30 and TRBJ2-1; D unclear. This CDR3 is built from 14 residues. Trimming left V 1 base short and J 6 bases short, with 13 bases between. CDR1 is GTSNPN and CDR2 is SVGIG in the germline V gene (reference sequence). Full variable domain (missing parts from reference TRBV30 and TRBJ2-1): SQTIHQWPATLVQPVGSPLSLECTVEGTSNPNLYWYRQAAGRGLQLLFYSVGIGQISSEVPQNLSASRPQDRQFILSSKKLLLSDSGFYLCAWSAGSLSNEQFFGPGTRLTVL.

CDR3 residues: CASSQDVGTIRSAFF. For the CDR3, the DNA is TGTGCCAGCAGCCAAGATGTTGGGACCATCAGGAGTGCTTTCTTT. The rearrangement links TRBV4-2 to TRBJ1-1, with a tentative D call TRBD1 (5 bases). V was trimmed by 0 bases and J by 11 bases, leaving 19 bases between them. This CDR3 is 15 amino acids long. Germline CDR1 LGHNA, CDR2 YNFKEQ.

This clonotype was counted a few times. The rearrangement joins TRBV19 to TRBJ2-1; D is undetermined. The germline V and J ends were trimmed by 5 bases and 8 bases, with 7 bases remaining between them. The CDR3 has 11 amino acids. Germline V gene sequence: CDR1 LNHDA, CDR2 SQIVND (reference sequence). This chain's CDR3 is CASSLGYEQFF. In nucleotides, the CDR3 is TGTGCCAGTAGTTTGGGCTATGAGCAGTTCTTC.

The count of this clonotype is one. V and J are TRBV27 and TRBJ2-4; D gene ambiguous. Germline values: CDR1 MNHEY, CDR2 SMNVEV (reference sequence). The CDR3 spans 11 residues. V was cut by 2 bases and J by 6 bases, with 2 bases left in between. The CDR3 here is CASSLGNIQYF. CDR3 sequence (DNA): TGTGCCAGCAGTTTAGGAAACATTCAGTACTTC.

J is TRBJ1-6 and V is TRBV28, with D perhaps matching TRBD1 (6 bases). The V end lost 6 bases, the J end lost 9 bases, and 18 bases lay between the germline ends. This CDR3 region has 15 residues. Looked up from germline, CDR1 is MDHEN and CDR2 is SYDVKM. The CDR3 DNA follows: TGTGCCAGCAGCTACAGGGAGATCTATTTTTCACCCCTCCACTTT. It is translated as CASSYREIYFSPLHF.

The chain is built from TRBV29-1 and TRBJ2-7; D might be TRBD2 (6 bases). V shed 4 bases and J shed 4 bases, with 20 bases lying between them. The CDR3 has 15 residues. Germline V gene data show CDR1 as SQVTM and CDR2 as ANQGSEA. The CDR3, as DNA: TGCAGCGTTGTGGGAGGAAATTGGGGTTCTTACGAGCAGTACTTC. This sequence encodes CSVVGGNWGSYEQYF.

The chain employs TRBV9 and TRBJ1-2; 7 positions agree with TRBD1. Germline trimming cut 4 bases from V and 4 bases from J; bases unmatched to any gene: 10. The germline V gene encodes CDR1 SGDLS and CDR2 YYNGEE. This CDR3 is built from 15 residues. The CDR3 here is CASSPVGRGFYGYTF. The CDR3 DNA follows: TGTGCCAGCAGCCCAGTAGGCAGGGGGTTCTATGGCTACACCTTC.

This CDR3 reads CASSLQGRDTEAFF. The DNA of the CDR3 is TGTGCCAGCAGCCTCCAGGGTCGGGACACTGAAGCTTTCTTT. The chain is built from TRBV25-1 and TRBJ1-1; a weak D match, TRBD1 (5 bases). CDR3 length: 14 residues. Germline assignment: CDR1 MGHDK and CDR2 SYGVNS. V was cut by 6 bases and J by 3 bases, with 14 bases left in between.

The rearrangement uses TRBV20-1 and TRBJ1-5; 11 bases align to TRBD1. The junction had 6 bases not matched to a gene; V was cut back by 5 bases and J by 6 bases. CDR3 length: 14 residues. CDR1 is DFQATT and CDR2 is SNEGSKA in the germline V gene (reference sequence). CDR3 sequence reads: CSAVDRGQGQPQHF. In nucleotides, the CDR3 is TGCAGTGCTGTGGACAGGGGGCAAGGTCAGCCCCAGCATTTT.

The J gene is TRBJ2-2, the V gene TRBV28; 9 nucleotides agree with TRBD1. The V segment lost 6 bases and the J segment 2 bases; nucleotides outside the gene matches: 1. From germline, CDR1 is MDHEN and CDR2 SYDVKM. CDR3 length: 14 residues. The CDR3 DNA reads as TGTGCCAGCAGGGACAGGGGAAACACCGGGGAGCTGTTTTTT. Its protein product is CASRDRGNTGELFF.

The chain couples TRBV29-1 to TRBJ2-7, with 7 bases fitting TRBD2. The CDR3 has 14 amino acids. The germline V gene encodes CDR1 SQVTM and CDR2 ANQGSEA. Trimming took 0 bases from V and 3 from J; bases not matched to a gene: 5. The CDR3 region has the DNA TGCAGCGTTGAAGATCGGGGGGATAGCTACGAGCAGTACTTC. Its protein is CSVEDRGDSYEQYF.

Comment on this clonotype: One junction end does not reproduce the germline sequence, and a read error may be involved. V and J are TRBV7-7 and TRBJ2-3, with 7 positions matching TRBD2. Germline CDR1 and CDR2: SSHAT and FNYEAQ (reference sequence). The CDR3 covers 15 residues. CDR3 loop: CASSLTRGRTDTQYF. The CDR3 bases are TGTGCTAGCAGCTTAACGCGGGGGAGAACAGATACGCAGTATTTT.

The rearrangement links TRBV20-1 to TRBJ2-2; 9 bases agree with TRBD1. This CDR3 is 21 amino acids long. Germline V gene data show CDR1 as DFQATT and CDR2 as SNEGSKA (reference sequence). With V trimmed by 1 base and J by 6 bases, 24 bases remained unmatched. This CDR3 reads CSARAQTGTGNRSGFPGELFF. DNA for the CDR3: TGCAGTGCTAGAGCCCAAACCGGGACAGGGAATAGATCGGGGTTTCCCGGGGAGCTGTTTTTT.

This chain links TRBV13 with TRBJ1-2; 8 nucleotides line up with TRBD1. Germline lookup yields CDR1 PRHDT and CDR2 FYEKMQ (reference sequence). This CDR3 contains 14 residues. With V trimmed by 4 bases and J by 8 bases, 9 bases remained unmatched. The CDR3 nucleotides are TGTGCCAGCAGCTCATCGTCGACAGGGGCCGGCTACACCTTC. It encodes CASSSSSTGAGYTF.

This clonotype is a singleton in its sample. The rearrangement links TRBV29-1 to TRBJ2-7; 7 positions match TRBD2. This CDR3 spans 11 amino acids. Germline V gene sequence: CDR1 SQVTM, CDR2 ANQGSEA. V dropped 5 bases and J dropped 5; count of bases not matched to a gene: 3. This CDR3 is CSVQGGDEQYF. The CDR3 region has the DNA TGCAGCGTTCAGGGAGGGGACGAGCAGTACTTC.

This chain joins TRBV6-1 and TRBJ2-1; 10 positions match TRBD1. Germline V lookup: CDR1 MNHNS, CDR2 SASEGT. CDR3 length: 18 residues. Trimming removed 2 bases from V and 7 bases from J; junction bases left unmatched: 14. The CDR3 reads CASSETGTGVPFGNEQFF. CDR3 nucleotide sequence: TGTGCCAGCAGTGAAACAGGGACAGGGGTCCCCTTCGGGAATGAGCAGTTCTTC.

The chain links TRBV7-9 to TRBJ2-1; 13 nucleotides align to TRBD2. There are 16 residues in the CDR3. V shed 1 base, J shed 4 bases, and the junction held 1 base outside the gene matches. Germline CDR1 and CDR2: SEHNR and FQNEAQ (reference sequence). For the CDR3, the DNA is TGTGCCAGCAGCTTAGTGGGACTAGCGGGGTACAATGAGCAGTTCTTC. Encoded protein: CASSLVGLAGYNEQFF.

The chain's CDR3 is CASKPGDSLQETQYF. The CDR3 DNA reads as TGTGCCAGCAAACCCGGGGACAGCCTCCAAGAGACCCAGTACTTC. V usage is TRBV28 and J usage is TRBJ2-5; TRBD1 matches at 7 bases. CDR1 and CDR2 (germline): MDHEN, SYDVKM. The CDR3 spans 15 residues. V shed 7 bases, J shed 1 base, and the junction held 9 bases outside the gene matches.

Here the CDR3 reads CASSLLGALYNEQFF. DNA of the CDR3: TGTGCCAGCAGCTTACTTGGGGCGCTATACAATGAGCAGTTCTTC. The chain links TRBV7-6 to TRBJ2-1; possible D gene TRBD1, 5 bases. The CDR3 extends over 15 amino acids. The germline V gene has CDR1 SGHVS and CDR2 FNYEAQ. Trimming removed 2 bases at V and 4 bases at J, with 12 bases between.